A single sample gave rise to the 30 T cell receptor beta chains below, sequenced in a study of blood T cell repertoires in COVID-19. Here immunoSEQ multiplex PCR was the method, and the copy in TCRdb shows in-frame clones only, minus some. This table holds around 250,000 clones, around 93% found once. The specimen sequenced was PBMCs or T cells enriched from blood (not recorded which). The receptors here all came from a human donor in a cohort exposed to, infected with or recovered from COVID-19 (not recorded which). The donor label of this sample is uncertain.

V usage is TRBV10-3 and J usage is TRBJ2-1; 10 bases agree with TRBD2. The CDR3 is made up of 16 amino acids. The trim removed 2 bases at V and 10 bases at J, leaving 11 bases unmatched. The V gene's germline CDR1 is ENHRY and CDR2 SYGVKD. CDR3: CAISETLAGGGAEQFF. DNA for the CDR3: TGTGCCATCAGTGAGACCTTAGCGGGGGGCGGGGCGGAGCAGTTCTTC.

The CDR3 coding sequence is TGTGCCAGCAGTGAAGGGGGACTAGCTAGAGAGACCCAGTACTTC. Protein product: CASSEGGLARETQYF. The J gene is TRBJ2-5, the V gene TRBV25-1, with TRBD2 matching 9 bases. J gave up 4 bases and V 2 bases, and 5 bases lay outside the gene matches. The germline V gene has CDR1 MGHDK and CDR2 SYGVNS. CDR3 length: 15 residues.

This clone was counted once. This sequence joins TRBV7-9 and TRBJ2-3; D remains ambiguous. Germline loops: CDR1 SEHNR, CDR2 FQNEAQ (reference sequence). V was shortened by 2 bases and J by 1 base, with 7 bases between the two germline ends. The CDR3 runs 14 residues. The CDR3 loop is CASSLHPRTDTQYF. CDR3 nucleotide sequence: TGTGCCAGCAGCTTACATCCCCGCACAGATACGCAGTATTTT.

V and J are TRBV7-9 and TRBJ2-5, with 16 bases that match TRBD2. The CDR3 sequence is 17 residues long. CDR1 SEHNR and CDR2 FQNEAQ come from the germline V gene (reference sequence). V trimming: 0 bases; J trimming: 5 bases; junction bases outside the gene matches: 3. The CDR3 DNA follows: TGTGCCAGCAGCTTAGCCGGGACTAGCGGGGGGGCCGAGACCCAGTACTTC. This gives the protein CASSLAGTSGGAETQYF.

The V call is TRBV4-3, the J call TRBJ2-1; the D is unclear. Per germline, CDR1 LGHNA and CDR2 YSLEER. The CDR3 extends over 15 amino acids. V shed 0 bases and J shed 4 bases, with 10 bases lying between them. CDR3 region: CASSQDMGRYNEQFF. For the CDR3, the DNA is TGCGCCAGCAGCCAAGATATGGGCAGGTACAATGAGCAGTTCTTC.

The chain links TRBV5-4 to TRBJ2-3; D might be TRBD2 (6 bases). V was pared by 7 bases and J by 2 bases, with 17 bases between. CDR3 size: 15 residues. Looked up from germline, CDR1 is SGHNT and CDR2 is YYREEE (reference sequence). CDR3 bases: TGTGCCAGCTCCACGGGGGTCCTTTCCACAGATACGCAGTATTTT. Its protein product is CASSTGVLSTDTQYF.

This chain connects TRBV19 to TRBJ1-4; perhaps TRBD1 as D (6 bases). This CDR3 contains 15 residues. Germline CDR1 reads LNHDA; CDR2 reads SQIVND (reference sequence). V was pared by 5 bases and J by 2 bases, with 12 bases between. CDR3: CASSVNRATNEKLFF. The CDR3 nucleotides read TGTGCCAGTAGTGTTAACAGGGCTACTAATGAAAAACTGTTTTTT.

This clone was found a few times. The chain has TRBV2 and TRBJ1-1; D is unclear. The CDR3 spans 13 residues. Trimming shortened V by 2 bases and J by 4 bases, and 8 bases separated the two germline ends. Germline V gene sequence: CDR1 SNHLY, CDR2 FYNNEI. In DNA, the CDR3 is TGTGCCAGCAGTGAATCCCGAGGCACTGAAGCTTTCTTT. Translation: CASSESRGTEAFF. The full variable domain, its missing parts supplied by reference TRBV2 and TRBJ1-1, is EPEVTQTPSHQVTQMGQEVILRCVPISNHLYFYWYRQILGQKVEFLVSFYNNEISEKSEIFDDQFSVERPDGSNFTLKIRSTKLEDSAMYFCASSESRGTEAFFGQGTRLTVV.

The chain combines TRBV10-3 with TRBJ1-4, with 9 bases aligning to TRBD1. The CDR3 length is 14 residues. CDR1 ENHRY and CDR2 SYGVKD come from the germline V gene. Germline trimming cut 5 bases from V and 4 bases from J; bases unmatched to any gene: 2. The CDR3 protein is CAISTGQGNEKLFF. DNA for the CDR3: TGTGCCATCAGTACGGGACAGGGTAATGAAAAACTGTTTTTT.

The J gene is TRBJ2-7, the V gene TRBV5-4, with D possibly TRBD1 on 8 matching bases. Trimming pared 10 bases from V and 5 bases from J, leaving 22 bases between. The CDR3 has 14 amino acids. Germline-derived CDR1 and CDR2 are SGHNT and YYREEE (reference sequence). The CDR3 reads CAGATGGELHEQYF. The CDR3 nucleotides read TGTGCCGGTGCCACAGGGGGGGAGCTCCACGAGCAGTACTTC.

The CDR3 loop reads CASSVPRSVNTEAFF. CDR3 nucleotides: TGTGCCAGCAGCGTACCTCGGTCGGTGAACACTGAAGCTTTCTTT. The chain uses TRBV11-2 and TRBJ1-1, with D uncertain. V was trimmed by 5 bases and J by 0 bases, leaving 13 bases between them. Germline V gene data show CDR1 as SGHAT and CDR2 as FQNNGV. The length of the CDR3 is 15 residues.

In its sample, this clone was seen once. J is TRBJ1-5 and V is TRBV4-1, with D unresolved. V was shortened by 4 bases and J by 3 bases, with 7 bases between the two germline ends. Germline V CDR1 and CDR2: MGHRA, YSYEKL. This CDR3 spans 13 amino acids. The DNA for the CDR3 is TGCGCCAGCAGCCGAGGAAACAATCAGCCCCAGCATTTT. Its protein is CASSRGNNQPQHF.

This clone has just one count. J is TRBJ2-3 and V is TRBV5-1, with D possibly being TRBD2 (5 bases). Germline values: CDR1 SGHRS, CDR2 YFSETQ. V lost 0 bases, J lost 1 base, and 9 bases lay in between. CDR3 size: 15 residues. CDR3 sequence: CASSLAGRGTDTQYF. Written as DNA, the CDR3 is TGCGCCAGCAGCTTGGCCGGGCGGGGCACAGATACGCAGTATTTT.

The chain combines TRBV28 with TRBJ1-2; 9 bases are a match to TRBD1. The CDR3 sequence is 15 residues long. With 7 bases clipped from V and 7 bases from J, the junction kept 13 bases outside the gene matches. The V gene's germline CDR1 is MDHEN and CDR2 SYDVKM. The CDR3 loop reads CASTLVVGQGSGYTF. Written as DNA, the CDR3 is TGTGCCAGCACCCTCGTTGTGGGACAGGGATCTGGCTACACCTTC.

This chain links TRBV5-1 with TRBJ1-4; TRBD1 might be the D (6 bases). The CDR3 totals 15 residues. The V gene's germline CDR1 is SGHRS and CDR2 YFSETQ. V was pared by 2 bases and J by 7 bases, with 15 bases between. The DNA of the CDR3 is TGCGCCAGCAGCTTACAGGGAAGCGAGGGTGAAAAACTGTTTTTT. It codes for CASSLQGSEGEKLFF.

The V and J genes are TRBV24-1 and TRBJ1-1; 8 bases are a match to TRBD1. CDR1 and CDR2 from the germline V gene are KGHDR and SFDVKD. CDR3 length equals 15 residues. V dropped 3 bases and J dropped 1; count of bases not matched to a gene: 3. The CDR3 here is CATSDADRGNTEAFF. The DNA for the CDR3 is TGTGCCACCAGTGATGCCGACAGGGGGAACACTGAAGCTTTCTTT.

This clone was counted a single time. V usage is TRBV7-9 and J usage is TRBJ1-1; TRBD1 aligns across 12 bases. The germline V gene encodes CDR1 SEHNR and CDR2 FQNEAQ (reference sequence). This CDR3 region has 17 residues. The V segment lost 2 bases and the J segment 4 bases; nucleotides outside the gene matches: 8. CDR3 sequence: CASSLRDRGLRSTEAFF. The CDR3 region has the DNA TGTGCCAGCAGCTTACGGGACAGGGGGCTTCGGAGCACTGAAGCTTTCTTT.

The CDR3 DNA reads TGTGCCTGGGGCTTGGGACTAGGTGAAGATACGCAGTATTTT. This translates into CAWGLGLGEDTQYF. The chain uses TRBV30 and TRBJ2-3; 8 bases agree with TRBD2. V shed 5 bases, J shed 5 bases, and the junction held 9 bases outside the gene matches. Germline V CDR1 and CDR2: GTSNPN, SVGIG (reference sequence). The CDR3 consists of 14 residues.

A note on this clone: With a much larger clone just one base away, this may be a read error. The CDR3 bases are TGTGCCAGCAGCTTGGGCGGGTACAATGAGCAGTTCTTC. It specifies CASSLGGYNEQFF. The chain joins TRBV5-4 to TRBJ2-1; D may be TRBD2 (5 bases). The CDR3 runs to 13 residues. The V end was cut by 0 bases, the J end by 4 bases, with 5 bases between. CDR1 is SGHNT, CDR2 YYREEE, per germline (reference sequence).

The rearrangement joins TRBV7-8 to TRBJ2-3, with a weak D call TRBD2 (6 bases). The V end lost 2 bases, the J end lost 6 bases, and 18 bases lay between the germline ends. Germline V lookup: CDR1 SGHVS, CDR2 FQNEAQ. The CDR3 spans 16 residues. CDR3 DNA: TGTGCCAGCAGCTTACAGGCGGGGAACCCCGCCGATACGCAGTATTTT. Its protein product is CASSLQAGNPADTQYF.

The chain has TRBV27 and TRBJ1-5, with a tentative D call TRBD1 (5 bases). Trimming left V 0 bases short and J 6 bases short, with 24 bases between. This CDR3 is 19 amino acids long. Germline V lookup: CDR1 MNHEY, CDR2 SMNVEV (reference sequence). CDR3 DNA: TGTGCCAGCAGTTTATCGTGGTCGTTCAGGGAATCCGGTGGTCAGCCCCAGCATTTT. This sequence encodes CASSLSWSFRESGGQPQHF.

This clone was observed once. The V gene is TRBV11-2, the J gene TRBJ1-4, with D possibly matching TRBD1 (6 bases). The V gene lost 5 bases and the J gene lost 4 bases, with 11 bases spanning the gap. This CDR3 comprises 14 residues. Germline V gives CDR1 SGHAT, CDR2 FQNNGV. CDR3 DNA: TGTGCCAGCAGCCTGGGACACAGTAATGAAAAACTGTTTTTT. Translated: CASSLGHSNEKLFF.

The chain's CDR3 is CAWSVRLNEKLFF. CDR3 DNA: TGTGCCTGGAGTGTGAGACTTAATGAAAAACTGTTTTTT. This rearrangement joins TRBV30 to TRBJ1-4; D uncertain. The CDR3 runs to 13 residues. The germline gives CDR1 GTSNPN, CDR2 SVGIG (reference sequence). With 0 bases removed from V and 4 bases from J, the gap between germline ends came to 6 bases.

The CDR3 DNA is TGTGCCAGCAGCGTAGTCGCCGAGGGCTATAATTCACCCCTCCACTTT. Amino acids: CASSVVAEGYNSPLHF. The gene calls are TRBV9 and TRBJ1-6, with D unclear. Looked up from germline, CDR1 is SGDLS and CDR2 is YYNGEE. The ends were cut back, 0 bases at V and 3 bases at J, with 10 bases in the middle. The CDR3 runs 16 residues.

This clone has just one count. This chain links TRBV11-2 with TRBJ1-2; the match to TRBD1 covers 9 bases. The germline CDR1 and CDR2 sequences are SGHAT and FQNNGV. The CDR3 loop spans 14 amino acids. Trimming removed 5 bases from V and 4 bases from J; junction bases left unmatched: 5. CDR3 amino acids: CASSKGQGSYGYTF. The DNA of the CDR3 is TGTGCCAGCAGCAAAGGACAGGGGAGCTATGGCTACACCTTC.

CDR3 region: CASSFSQGAWQPQHF. CDR3 coding DNA: TGTGCCAGCAGCTTCTCACAGGGGGCTTGGCAGCCCCAGCATTTT. V is TRBV7-9 and J is TRBJ1-5; 9 nucleotides match TRBD1. Germline lookup yields CDR1 SEHNR and CDR2 FQNEAQ (reference sequence). Unmatched junction bases numbered 7, after V lost 3 bases and J lost 7 bases. This CDR3 has 15 residues.

This sequence joins TRBV30 and TRBJ2-5; 8 bases align to TRBD1. V lost 2 bases, J lost 7 bases, and 9 bases stayed unmatched. In germline, CDR1 is GTSNPN, CDR2 SVGIG (reference sequence). The length of the CDR3 is 14 residues. CDR3: CAWSSRGLLGTQYF. DNA of the CDR3: TGTGCCTGGAGTTCCAGGGGGCTACTAGGGACCCAGTACTTC. The full variable domain, with the rest looked up from reference TRBV30 and TRBJ2-5, is SQTIHQWPATLVQPVGSPLSLECTVEGTSNPNLYWYRQAAGRGLQLLFYSVGIGQISSEVPQNLSASRPQDRQFILSSKKLLLSDSGFYLCAWSSRGLLGTQYFGPGTRLLVL.

The rearrangement joins TRBV7-9 to TRBJ2-2, with 7 bases matching TRBD2. The V segment lost 3 bases and the J segment 0 bases; nucleotides outside the gene matches: 4. This CDR3 region has 16 residues. Germline CDR1 SEHNR, CDR2 FQNEAQ (reference sequence). The CDR3 DNA is TGTGCCAGCAGCTTGGGGGGGACTACGAACACCGGGGAGCTGTTTTTT. This translates into CASSLGGTTNTGELFF.

This chain connects TRBV4-2 to TRBJ2-3; TRBD2 matches 12 bases. This CDR3 has 16 amino acids. Trimming cost V 2 bases and J 2 bases; bases outside gene matches: 2. Germline V gene sequence: CDR1 LGHNA, CDR2 YNFKEQ. DNA for the CDR3: TGTGCCAGCAGCCAACTAGCGGGGGGGCCCACAGATACGCAGTATTTT. The encoded protein is CASSQLAGGPTDTQYF.

The gene calls are TRBV5-1 and TRBJ1-6; 8 positions match TRBD1. The CDR3 loop spans 14 amino acids. Germline trimming cut 4 bases from V and 8 bases from J; bases unmatched to any gene: 5. The germline CDR1 and CDR2 sequences are SGHRS and YFSETQ. CDR3 sequence reads: CASSVGQGDSPLHF. The CDR3, as DNA: TGCGCCAGCAGCGTCGGACAGGGCGATTCACCCCTCCACTTT.